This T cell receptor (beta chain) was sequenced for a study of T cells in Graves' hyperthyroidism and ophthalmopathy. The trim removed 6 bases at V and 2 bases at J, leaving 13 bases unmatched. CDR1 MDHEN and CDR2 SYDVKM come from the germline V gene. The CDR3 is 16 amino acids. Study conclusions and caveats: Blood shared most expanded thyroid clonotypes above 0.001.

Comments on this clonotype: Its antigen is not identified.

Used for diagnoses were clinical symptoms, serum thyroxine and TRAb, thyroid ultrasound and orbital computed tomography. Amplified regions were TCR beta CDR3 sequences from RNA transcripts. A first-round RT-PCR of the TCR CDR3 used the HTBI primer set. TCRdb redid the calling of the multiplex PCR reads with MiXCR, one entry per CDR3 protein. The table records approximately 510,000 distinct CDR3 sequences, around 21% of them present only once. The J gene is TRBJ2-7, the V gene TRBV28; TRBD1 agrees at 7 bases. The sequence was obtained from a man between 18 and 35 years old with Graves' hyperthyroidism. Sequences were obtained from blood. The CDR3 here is CASRPRQGGLTYEQYF. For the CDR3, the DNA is TGTGCCAGCAGACCCAGACAGGGTGGGTTAACCTACGAGCAGTACTTC.